This T cell receptor (beta chain) was found in a study of early T cells in non-severe SARS-CoV-2 infection. In this sample, this clonotype turned up many times. Each CDR3 protein gets one entry after TCRdb re-called the 5' RACE reads with MiXCR. Seen here are 51,000 or so distinct CDR3 sequences, 9.5% to 11% observed once, and the top ten hold approximately 13%. The CDR3 totals 14 residues. V lost 1 base, J lost 2 bases, and 5 bases lay in between. CDR1 and CDR2 (germline): SEHNR, FQNEAQ (reference sequence). The rearrangement uses TRBV7-9 and TRBJ1-4; D not resolved. The sequenced sample consisted of whole blood. The clonotype was recovered from an adult who was a healthcare worker with PCR-confirmed SARS-CoV-2 infection or an uninfected control (not recorded which). CDR3 DNA sequence: TGTGCCAGCAGCTTAGGGTTTACTAATGAAAAACTGTTTTTT. Its protein product is CASSLGFTNEKLFF.